The T cell receptor beta chain described here comes from a study of spatial heterogeneity in lung cancer. Specified time point: blood at routine non-recurrence follow-up after resection. Without sorting, whole RNA was sequenced from tumor, nontumor lung or frozen PBMC. Whole-study results and caveats: In blood, ubiquitous expanded tumor TCRs appeared more at resection than follow-up.

TCRdb re-derived calls from the 5' RACE reads in MiXCR, one entry per CDR3 protein. The table includes about 11,000 distinct CDR3 sequences, 9.5% to 13% detected once. This clonotype has more than one count but fewer than ten. Its target is not known. Germline V CDR1 and CDR2: MNHNY, SVGAGI (reference sequence). The V and J ends lost 4 bases and 6 bases, in that order; junction bases with no gene match: 7. This CDR3 contains 16 residues. The clonotype was recovered from a female donor with early-stage non-small cell lung cancer. Sample: PBMCs, taken at follow-up. The genes are TRBV6-6 and TRBJ1-5, with TRBD1 matching over 12 bases. CDR3 protein: CASSSGTGGASQPQHF. Written as DNA, the CDR3 is TGTGCCAGCAGTTCGGGGACAGGGGGCGCTAGTCAGCCCCAGCATTTT.